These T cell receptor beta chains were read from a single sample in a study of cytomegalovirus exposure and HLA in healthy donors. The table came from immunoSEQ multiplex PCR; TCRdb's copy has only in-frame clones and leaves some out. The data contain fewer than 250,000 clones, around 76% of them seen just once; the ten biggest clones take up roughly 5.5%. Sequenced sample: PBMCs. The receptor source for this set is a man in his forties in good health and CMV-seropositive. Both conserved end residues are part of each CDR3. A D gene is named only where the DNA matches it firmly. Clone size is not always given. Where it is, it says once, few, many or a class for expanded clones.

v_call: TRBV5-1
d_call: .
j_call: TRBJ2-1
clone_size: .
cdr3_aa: CASSLAEGQAGYNEQFF
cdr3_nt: TGCGCCAGCAGCTTGGCCGAGGGCCAAGCCGGCTACAATGAGCAGTTCTTC

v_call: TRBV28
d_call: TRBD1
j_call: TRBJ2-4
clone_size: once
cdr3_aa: CASRSRGPNIQYF
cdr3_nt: TGTGCCAGCAGATCCAGGGGGCCAAACATTCAGTACTTC

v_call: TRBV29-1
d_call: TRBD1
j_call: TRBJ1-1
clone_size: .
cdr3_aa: CSVITGGGAFF
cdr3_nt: TGCAGCGTTATTACAGGGGGCGGAGCTTTCTTT

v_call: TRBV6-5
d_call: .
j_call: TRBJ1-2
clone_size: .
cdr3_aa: CASSYSSGVDGYTF
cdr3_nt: TGTGCCAGCAGTTACTCATCAGGGGTGGATGGCTACACCTTC

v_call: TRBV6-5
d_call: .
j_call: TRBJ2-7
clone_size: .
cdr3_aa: CASSYSLSYEQYF
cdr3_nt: TGTGCCAGCAGTTACTCTCTATCCTACGAGCAGTACTTC

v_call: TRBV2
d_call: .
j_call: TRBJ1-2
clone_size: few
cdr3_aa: CASIDSFNYGYTF
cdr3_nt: TGTGCCAGCATCGACAGCTTTAACTATGGCTACACCTTC

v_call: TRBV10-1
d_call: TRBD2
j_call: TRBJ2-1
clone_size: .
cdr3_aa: CASGTSGYNEQFF
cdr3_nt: TGCGCCAGCGGGACTAGCGGCTACAATGAGCAGTTCTTC

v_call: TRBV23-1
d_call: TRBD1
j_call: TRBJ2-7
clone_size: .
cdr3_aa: CASSQSPAGQGVSYEQYF
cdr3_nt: TGCGCCAGCAGTCAATCCCCCGCGGGCCAGGGGGTCTCCTACGAGCAGTACTTC

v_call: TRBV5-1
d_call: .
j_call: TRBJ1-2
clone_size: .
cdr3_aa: CASGTLNNYGYTF
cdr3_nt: TGCGCCAGCGGGACATTAAATAACTATGGCTACACCTTC

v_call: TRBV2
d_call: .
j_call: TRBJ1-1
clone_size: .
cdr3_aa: CASSEDGGPAGPAGTEAFF
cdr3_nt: TGTGCCAGCAGCGAGGATGGTGGGCCGGCGGGCCCAGCCGGTACTGAAGCTTTCTTT

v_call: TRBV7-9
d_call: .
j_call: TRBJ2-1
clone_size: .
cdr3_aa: CASSSSFNEQFF
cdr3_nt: TGTGCCAGCAGTTCCTCTTTCAATGAGCAGTTCTTC

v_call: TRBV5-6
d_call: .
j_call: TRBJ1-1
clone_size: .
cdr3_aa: CASSVVTGIMNTEAFF
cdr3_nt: TGTGCCAGCAGCGTGGTTACAGGGATCATGAACACTGAAGCTTTCTTT

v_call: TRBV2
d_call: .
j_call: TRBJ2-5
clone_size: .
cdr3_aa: CASSEVRGQETQYF
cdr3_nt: TGTGCCAGCAGTGAAGTCCGGGGGCAAGAGACCCAGTACTTC

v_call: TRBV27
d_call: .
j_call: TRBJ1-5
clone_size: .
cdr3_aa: CASSLLGDMGVQPQHF
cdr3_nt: TGTGCCAGCAGTTTATTAGGGGACATGGGGGTTCAGCCCCAGCATTTT

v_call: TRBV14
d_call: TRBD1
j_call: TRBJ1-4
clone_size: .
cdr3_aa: CASSPPGGNEKLFF
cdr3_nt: TGTGCCAGCAGCCCCCCAGGGGGGAACGAAAAACTGTTTTTT

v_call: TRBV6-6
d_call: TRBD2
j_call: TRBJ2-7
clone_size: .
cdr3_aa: CASSYGLADAYEQYF
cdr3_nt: TGTGCCAGCAGTTACGGACTAGCGGACGCCTACGAGCAGTACTTC

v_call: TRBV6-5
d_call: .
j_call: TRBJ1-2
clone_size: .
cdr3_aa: CASGGNYGYTF
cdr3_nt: TGTGCCAGCGGAGGGAACTATGGCTACACCTTC

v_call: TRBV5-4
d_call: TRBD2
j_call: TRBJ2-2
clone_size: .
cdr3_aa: CASRGTSEGTGELFF
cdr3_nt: TGTGCCAGCAGAGGGACTAGCGAGGGCACCGGGGAGCTGTTTTTT

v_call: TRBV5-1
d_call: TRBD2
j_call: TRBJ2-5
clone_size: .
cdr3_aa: CASSLAPSGREETQYF
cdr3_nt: TGCGCCAGCAGCTTGGCGCCTAGCGGGAGGGAAGAGACCCAGTACTTC

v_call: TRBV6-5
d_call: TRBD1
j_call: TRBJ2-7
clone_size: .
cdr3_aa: CASSTQGKFDEQYF
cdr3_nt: TGTGCCAGCAGCACACAGGGGAAGTTCGACGAGCAGTACTTC

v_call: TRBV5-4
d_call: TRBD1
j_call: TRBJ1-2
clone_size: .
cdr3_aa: CASSGQGARNYGYTF
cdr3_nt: TGTGCCAGCAGCGGGCAGGGGGCTAGGAACTATGGCTACACCTTC

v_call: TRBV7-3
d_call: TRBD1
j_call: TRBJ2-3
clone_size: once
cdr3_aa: CASSLGQGWTDTQYF
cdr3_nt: TGTGCCAGCAGCCTCGGACAGGGATGGACAGATACGCAGTATTTT

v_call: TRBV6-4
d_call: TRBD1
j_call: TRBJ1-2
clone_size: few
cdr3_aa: CASSAQQGADGYTF
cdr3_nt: TGTGCCAGCAGTGCCCAACAGGGGGCCGATGGCTACACCTTC

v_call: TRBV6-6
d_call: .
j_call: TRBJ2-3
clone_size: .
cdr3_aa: CASKRTQVSTDTQYF
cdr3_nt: TGTGCCAGCAAAAGGACACAAGTCAGCACAGATACGCAGTATTTT

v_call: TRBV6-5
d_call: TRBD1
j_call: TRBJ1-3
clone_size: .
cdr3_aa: CASRGDSSGNTIYF
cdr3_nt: TGTGCCAGCAGGGGGGACAGCTCTGGAAACACCATATATTTT

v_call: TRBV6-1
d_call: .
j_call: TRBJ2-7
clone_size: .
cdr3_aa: CASTQRGTGYEQYF
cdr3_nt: TGTGCCAGCACCCAAAGGGGCACAGGATACGAGCAGTACTTC

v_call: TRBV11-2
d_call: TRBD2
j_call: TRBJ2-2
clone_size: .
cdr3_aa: CASEAGGLPGELFF
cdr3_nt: TGTGCCAGCGAGGCGGGAGGGCTACCCGGGGAGCTGTTTTTT

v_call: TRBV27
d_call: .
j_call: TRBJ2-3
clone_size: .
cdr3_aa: CAGTFRDTQYF
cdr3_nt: TGTGCCGGTACATTCAGAGATACGCAGTATTTT

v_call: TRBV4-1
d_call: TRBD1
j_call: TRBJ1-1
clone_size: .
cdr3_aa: CASSGSIVLRDRVNTEAFF
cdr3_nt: TGCGCCAGCAGCGGATCTATTGTACTCCGGGACAGAGTGAACACTGAAGCTTTCTTT

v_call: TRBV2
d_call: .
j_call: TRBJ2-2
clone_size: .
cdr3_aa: CASRDWKGELFF
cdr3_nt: TGTGCCAGCAGGGACTGGAAGGGGGAGCTGTTTTTT

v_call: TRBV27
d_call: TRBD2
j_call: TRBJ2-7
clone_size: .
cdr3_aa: CASRRGLAGGFGEQYF
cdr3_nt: TGTGCCAGCAGACGGGGACTAGCGGGGGGGTTTGGCGAGCAGTACTTC

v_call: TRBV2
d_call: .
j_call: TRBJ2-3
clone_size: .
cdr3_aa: CASSENSNTDTQYF
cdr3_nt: TGTGCCAGCAGTGAGAATAGCAACACAGATACGCAGTATTTT

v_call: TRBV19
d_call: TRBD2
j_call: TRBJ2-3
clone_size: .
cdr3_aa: CASSPLAEDTDTQYF
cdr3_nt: TGTGCCAGTAGTCCCCTAGCGGAAGACACAGATACGCAGTATTTT

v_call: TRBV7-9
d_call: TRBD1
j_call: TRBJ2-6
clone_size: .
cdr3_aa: CSSSPRTGYAGANVLTF
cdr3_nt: TGTTCCAGCAGCCCCCGGACAGGTTATGCTGGGGCCAACGTCCTGACTTTC

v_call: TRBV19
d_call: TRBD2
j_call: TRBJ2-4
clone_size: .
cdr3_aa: CASSTRGGDIQYF
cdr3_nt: TGTGCCAGTAGTACCCGCGGGGGAGACATTCAGTACTTC

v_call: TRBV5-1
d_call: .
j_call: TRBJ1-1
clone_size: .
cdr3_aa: CASSSGVNTEAFF
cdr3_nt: TGCGCCAGCAGCTCAGGGGTGAACACTGAAGCTTTCTTT

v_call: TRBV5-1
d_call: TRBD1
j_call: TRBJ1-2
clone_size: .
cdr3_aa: CASSSGQGAYNYGYTF
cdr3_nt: TGCGCCAGCAGCTCTGGACAGGGGGCATATAACTATGGCTACACCTTC

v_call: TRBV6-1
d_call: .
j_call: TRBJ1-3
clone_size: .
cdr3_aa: CASSTAGNTIYF
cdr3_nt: TGTGCCAGCAGCACGGCTGGAAACACCATATATTTT

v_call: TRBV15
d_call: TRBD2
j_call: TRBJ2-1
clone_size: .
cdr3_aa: CATSSSPGRAAWDEQFF
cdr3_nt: TGTGCCACCAGCAGTTCCCCCGGGAGGGCCGCTTGGGATGAGCAGTTCTTC

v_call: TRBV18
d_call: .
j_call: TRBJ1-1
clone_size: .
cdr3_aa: CASSPSENTEAFF
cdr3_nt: TGTGCCAGCTCACCGTCAGAGAACACTGAAGCTTTCTTT

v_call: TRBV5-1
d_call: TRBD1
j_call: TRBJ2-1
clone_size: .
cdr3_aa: CASSLGWTGVTYNEQFF
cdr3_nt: TGCGCCAGCAGCTTGGGATGGACAGGGGTTACATACAATGAGCAGTTCTTC

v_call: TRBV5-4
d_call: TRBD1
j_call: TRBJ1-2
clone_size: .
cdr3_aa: CASSPGTGGDYGYTF
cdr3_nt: TGTGCCAGCAGCCCGGGGACAGGGGGCGACTATGGCTACACCTTC

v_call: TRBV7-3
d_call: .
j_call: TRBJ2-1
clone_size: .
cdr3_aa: CASSLGGTIYNEQFF
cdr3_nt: TGTGCCAGCAGCTTAGGCGGGACGATCTACAATGAGCAGTTCTTC

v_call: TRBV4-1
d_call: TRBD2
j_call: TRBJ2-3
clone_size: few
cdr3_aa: CASSHFSGTTDTQYF
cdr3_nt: TGCGCCAGCAGCCATTTCAGCGGGACCACAGATACGCAGTATTTT

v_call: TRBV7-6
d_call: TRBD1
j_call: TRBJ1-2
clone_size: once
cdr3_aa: CASSLGGQTFDGYTF
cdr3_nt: TGTGCCAGCAGCTTAGGGGGACAGACCTTCGATGGCTACACCTTC

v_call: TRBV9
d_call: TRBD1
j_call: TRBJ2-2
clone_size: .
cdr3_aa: CASSEGQGPLNTGELFF
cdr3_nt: TGTGCCAGCAGCGAAGGACAGGGCCCGCTGAACACCGGGGAGCTGTTTTTT

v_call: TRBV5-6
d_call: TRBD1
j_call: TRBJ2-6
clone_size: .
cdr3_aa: CASSPGGPKPFSGANVLTF
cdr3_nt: TGTGCCAGCAGCCCAGGGGGTCCAAAGCCATTCTCTGGGGCCAACGTCCTGACTTTC

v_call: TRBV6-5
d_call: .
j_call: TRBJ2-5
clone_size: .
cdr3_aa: CASSSTGPPRGTQYF
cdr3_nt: TGTGCCAGCAGTTCCACCGGGCCACCGCGGGGGACCCAGTACTTC

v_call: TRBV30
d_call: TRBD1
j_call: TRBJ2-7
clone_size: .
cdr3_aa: CAWDDPGQGYEQYF
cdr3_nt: TGTGCCTGGGACGACCCGGGACAGGGCTACGAGCAGTACTTC

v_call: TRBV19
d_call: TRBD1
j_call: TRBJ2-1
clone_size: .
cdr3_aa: CASKETGARNEQFF
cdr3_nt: TGTGCCAGTAAGGAGACAGGGGCCCGCAATGAGCAGTTCTTC

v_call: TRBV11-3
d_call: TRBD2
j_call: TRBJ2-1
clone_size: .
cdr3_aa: CASSPGLAGLPHEQFF
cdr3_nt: TGTGCCAGCAGCCCTGGACTAGCGGGCCTGCCGCATGAGCAGTTCTTC

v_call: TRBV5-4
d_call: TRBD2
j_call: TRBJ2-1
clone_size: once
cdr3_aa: CASSWTSGSFDNEQFF
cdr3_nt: TGTGCCAGCAGCTGGACTAGCGGGAGTTTTGACAATGAGCAGTTCTTC